This is a list of T cell receptor beta chains from one sample in a study of blood T cells in healthy people across ages. TCRdb reanalysed the 5' RACE reads using MiXCR and keeps one entry per CDR3 protein. The sample lists approximately 1.5 million distinct CDR3 sequences, 42% occurring once. Specimen: blood. The source of these receptors is a woman between 18 and 29 years old in good health. The CDR3 runs from the conserved cysteine through the conserved F or W. The D gene is left open where the match is weak. Clone size is stated in some rows and not others, as once, few, many or a class when expanded.

TRBJ1-2 | TRBV11-2 | - | few | TGTGCCAGCAGCTCAGAAGACGGGGTGGGCGGCTACACCTTC | CASSSEDGVGGYTF
TRBJ2-7 | TRBV20-1 | - | - | TGCAGTGCTAGTCGGGCCTCCGAGCAGTACTTC | CSASRASEQYF
TRBJ2-1 | TRBV7-2 | - | few | TGTGCCAGCAGTTTAGGCGGCGTAGGGGCCGGTGAGCAGTTCTTC | CASSLGGVGAGEQFF
TRBJ2-3 | TRBV7-9 | TRBD2 | few | TGTGCCAGCAGCCACGGACTAGCGGGAACAGATACGCAGTATTTT | CASSHGLAGTDTQYF
TRBJ1-5 | TRBV19 | - | - | TGTGCCAGTAGAGCGGACAGTTACAATCAGCCCCAGCATTTT | CASRADSYNQPQHF
TRBJ2-4 | TRBV11-2 | - | - | TGTGCCAGCAGCTCCCAGACGGGGGCCAAAAACATTCAGTACTTC | CASSSQTGAKNIQYF
TRBJ2-5 | TRBV27 | TRBD1 | - | TGTGCCAGCATTCTTCGACAGGGGGCCGGAGAGACCCAGTACTTC | CASILRQGAGETQYF
TRBJ2-7 | TRBV6-2/TRBV6-3 | - | - | TGTGCCAGCAGTCCGGGGACCATATACGAGCAGTACTTC | CASSPGTIYEQYF
TRBJ1-5 | TRBV10-3 | - | few | TGTGCCATCAGTGGTAATAGCAATCAGCCCCAGCATTTT | CAISGNSNQPQHF
TRBJ1-3 | TRBV11-2 | - | - | TGTGCCAGCAGCTTAAATCCGAAGTACTCTGGAAACACCATATATTTT | CASSLNPKYSGNTIYF